The 25 T cell receptor beta chains given below trace back to one sample, sequenced in a study of shared clonotypes between healthy human individuals. This table comes from immunoSEQ multiplex PCR, and its TCRdb copy is limited to in-frame clones, with some not included. The table shows roughly 2.4 million clones, with more than 90% occurring only once. Input material: naive CD4+ T cells sorted from blood. Subset noted: CD45RA+ positively selected. The receptors come from a man aged 18-30 years in good health.

This chain connects TRBV5-1 to TRBJ2-5; 7 bases align to TRBD1. CDR1 SGHRS and CDR2 YFSETQ come from the germline V gene. V shed 2 bases and J 3 bases; nucleotides not matched to a gene: 4. The CDR3 contains 14 residues. The CDR3 nucleotides are TGCGCCAGCAGCTTCCAGACAGGGAAAGAGACCCAGTACTTC. Its protein product is CASSFQTGKETQYF. The variable domain in full, completed from reference TRBV5-1 and TRBJ2-5, reads KAGVTQTPRYLIKTRGQQVTLSCSPISGHRSVSWYQQTPGQGLQFLFEYFSETQRNKGNFPGRFSGRQFSNSRSEMNVSTLELGDSALYLCASSFQTGKETQYFGPGTRLLVL.

CDR3 loop: CASSTTPAGAGYTF. The CDR3 DNA sequence: TGTGCCAGTAGTACTACCCCCGCCGGGGCCGGCTACACCTTC. The chain combines TRBV19 with TRBJ1-2; perhaps TRBD1 as D (5 bases). Germline V gene lookup returns CDR1 LNHDA and CDR2 SQIVND (reference sequence). The CDR3 spans 14 residues. V was trimmed by 4 bases and J by 8 bases, leaving 17 bases between them.

The chain uses TRBV4-1 and TRBJ2-3, with TRBD2 identical over 8 bases. Germline V gene lookup returns CDR1 MGHRA and CDR2 YSYEKL. The CDR3 totals 13 residues. With V trimmed by 3 bases and J by 8 bases, 4 bases remained unmatched. The DNA of the CDR3 is TGCGCCAGCAGCCACAACAGCGGGGGTACGCAGTATTTT. Amino acid sequence: CASSHNSGGTQYF.

V usage is TRBV10-3 and J usage is TRBJ2-2, with 10 positions matching TRBD1. Germline-derived CDR1 and CDR2 are ENHRY and SYGVKD. The CDR3 covers 15 residues. With V trimmed by 5 bases and J by 3 bases, 3 bases remained unmatched. CDR3 region: CAISSGQGDTGELFF. Here the CDR3 DNA reads TGTGCCATCAGTTCCGGACAGGGGGACACCGGGGAGCTGTTTTTT.

This chain links TRBV5-1 with TRBJ1-1, with D unresolved. Between the trimmed V and J ends, which lost 3 bases and 0 bases, there was a span of 12 bases. Per the germline V gene, CDR1 is SGHRS and CDR2 is YFSETQ. The length of the CDR3 is 15 residues. The CDR3 nucleotides read TGCGCCAGCAGCTCTCAATCTTCCATGAACACTGAAGCTTTCTTT. Its protein is CASSSQSSMNTEAFF. The variable domain in full, completed from reference TRBV5-1 and TRBJ1-1, reads KAGVTQTPRYLIKTRGQQVTLSCSPISGHRSVSWYQQTPGQGLQFLFEYFSETQRNKGNFPGRFSGRQFSNSRSEMNVSTLELGDSALYLCASSSQSSMNTEAFFGQGTRLTVV.

J is TRBJ1-2 and V is TRBV6-6, with D hard to call. Germline V lookup: CDR1 MNHNY, CDR2 SVGAGI (reference sequence). V was clipped by 6 bases and J by 2 bases, with 10 bases between them. This CDR3 contains 13 residues. The DNA for the CDR3 is TGTGCCAGCAGCTTGACGGTCAACTATGGCTACACCTTC. This translates into CASSLTVNYGYTF.

The V call is TRBV27, the J call TRBJ1-4, with TRBD1 matching over 8 bases. Germline CDR1 MNHEY, CDR2 SMNVEV (reference sequence). Germline trimming cut 5 bases from V and 6 bases from J; bases unmatched to any gene: 5. CDR3 length: 14 residues. The CDR3 sequence: CASSQDRADEKLFF. CDR3 nucleotides: TGTGCCAGCAGTCAGGACAGGGCTGATGAAAAACTGTTTTTT.

This clone has only one observation. This sequence joins TRBV7-2 and TRBJ1-2; D not resolved. Trimming stripped 2 bases from V and 8 bases from J, with 18 bases between. CDR1 is SGHTA, CDR2 FQGNSA, per germline. The CDR3 has 15 amino acids. The CDR3 reads CASSLYPAETYGYTF. DNA of the CDR3: TGTGCCAGCAGCTTATACCCAGCGGAGACATACGGCTACACCTTC.

This chain uses TRBV7-3 with TRBJ2-3; unclear D gene. The CDR3 has 12 amino acids. V lost 1 base and J 6 bases, leaving 5 bases between the germline ends. Germline-derived CDR1 and CDR2 are SGHTA and FQGTGA. The CDR3: CASSLNGDTQYF. For the CDR3, the DNA is TGTGCCAGCAGCTTAAATGGGGATACGCAGTATTTT. The entire variable domain, with the rest obtained from reference TRBV7-3 and TRBJ2-3, is as follows: GAGVSQTPSNKVTEKGKYVELRCDPISGHTALYWYRQSLGQGPEFLIYFQGTGAADDSGLPNDRFFAVRPEGSVSTLKIQRTERGDSAVYLCASSLNGDTQYFGPGTRLTVL.

Of note for this clone: This specimen includes other DNA sequences encoding the same CDR3. The chain carries TRBV20-1 and TRBJ1-1; D remains unclear. V gave up 3 bases and J gave up 1 base, with 3 bases separating them. The V gene's germline CDR1 is DFQATT and CDR2 SNEGSKA (reference sequence). There are 11 residues in the CDR3. The CDR3 sequence: CSASGNTEAFF. Here the CDR3 DNA reads TGCAGTGCTAGTGGGAACACTGAAGCTTTCTTT.

The V call is TRBV10-2, the J call TRBJ1-1; D might be TRBD1 (6 bases). With 4 bases removed from V and 0 bases from J, the gap between germline ends came to 9 bases. Germline CDR1 is WSHSY and CDR2 is SAAADI. This CDR3 has 14 amino acids. The CDR3 DNA follows: TGCGCCAGCAGTGGGGGGCGCATGAACACTGAAGCTTTCTTT. Its protein product is CASSGGRMNTEAFF.

The rearrangement uses TRBV7-2 and TRBJ2-2; a possible D gene is TRBD2 (5 bases). Germline CDR1 reads SGHTA; CDR2 reads FQGNSA. CDR3 size: 13 residues. V was clipped by 3 bases and J by 7 bases, with 9 bases between them. This CDR3 reads CASSFTGIGELFF. The DNA of the CDR3 is TGTGCCAGCAGCTTCACGGGAATCGGGGAGCTGTTTTTT. Full variable domain (remainder filled in from reference TRBV7-2 and TRBJ2-2): GAGVSQSPSNKVTEKGKDVELRCDPISGHTALYWYRQSLGQGLEFLIYFQGNSAPDKSGLPSDRFSAERTGGSVSTLTIQRTQQEDSAVYLCASSFTGIGELFFGEGSRLTVL.

J is TRBJ1-3 and V is TRBV9; no firm D call. CDR1 and CDR2 (germline): SGDLS, YYNGEE. The CDR3 is 15 residues long. Between the trimmed V and J ends, which lost 3 bases and 0 bases, there was a span of 10 bases. The CDR3 region is CASSAEAASGNTIYF. The CDR3, as DNA: TGTGCCAGCAGCGCCGAGGCGGCCTCTGGAAACACCATATATTTT.

Concerning this clone: Other DNA sequences in the sample encode the same CDR3. The genes are TRBV7-9 and TRBJ2-7; 7 nucleotides line up with TRBD1. The CDR3 runs to 12 residues. V was pared by 5 bases and J by 5 bases, with 3 bases of the junction left unmatched. The germline gives CDR1 SEHNR, CDR2 FQNEAQ (reference sequence). CDR3 coding DNA: TGTGCCAGCAGCACTACAGGGGACGAGCAGTACTTC. Encoded protein: CASSTTGDEQYF. Variable domain in full (rest from reference TRBV7-9 and TRBJ2-7): DTGVSQNPRHKITKRGQNVTFRCDPISEHNRLYWYRQTLGQGPEFLTYFQNEAQLEKSRLLSDRFSAERPKGSFSTLEIQRTEQGDSAMYLCASSTTGDEQYFGPGTRLTVT.

This clone was counted once. The chain links TRBV6-4 to TRBJ2-7; unclear D gene. Germline-derived CDR1 and CDR2 are MRHNA and SNTAGT. V lost 6 bases, J lost 0 bases, and 12 bases lay in between. The CDR3 extends over 14 amino acids. This CDR3 reads CASSPTWGSYEQYF. DNA for the CDR3: TGTGCCAGCAGCCCTACATGGGGCTCCTACGAGCAGTACTTC.

The rearrangement joins TRBV19 to TRBJ2-2; D is perhaps TRBD2 (5 bases). The CDR3 consists of 12 residues. Looked up from germline, CDR1 is LNHDA and CDR2 is SQIVND (reference sequence). Trimming removed 3 bases at V and 7 bases at J, with 6 bases between. The DNA for the CDR3 is TGTGCCAGTAGTATGGGAGTCGGGGAGCTGTTTTTT. This encodes CASSMGVGELFF.

V and J are TRBV10-3 and TRBJ1-2, with D uncertain. Germline CDR1 reads ENHRY; CDR2 reads SYGVKD. V was shortened by 2 bases and J by 4 bases, with 14 bases between the two germline ends. This CDR3 comprises 15 residues. This CDR3 is CAISEVQATSYGYTF. CDR3 nucleotide sequence: TGTGCCATCAGTGAGGTTCAAGCTACCTCCTATGGCTACACCTTC.

The CDR3 DNA sequence: TGTGCCAGCAGCTTGCGCCAGGTGTCTTTCCTCTCCTATGGCTACACCTTC. It is translated as CASSLRQVSFLSYGYTF. The V and J genes are TRBV5-6 and TRBJ1-2; D remains ambiguous. Per the germline V gene, CDR1 is SGHDT and CDR2 is YYEEEE. Trimming cost V 1 base and J 4 bases, with 20 bases left between them. The CDR3 is made up of 17 amino acids.

The rearrangement links TRBV30 to TRBJ2-1; D ambiguous. CDR1 is GTSNPN, CDR2 SVGIG, per germline (reference sequence). This CDR3 is built from 10 residues. V was trimmed by 8 bases and J by 9 bases, leaving 11 bases between them. CDR3 region: CAASKGEQFF. The CDR3 nucleotides are TGTGCCGCTAGTAAGGGTGAGCAGTTCTTC. Filled out from reference TRBV30 and TRBJ2-1, the complete variable domain reads SQTIHQWPATLVQPVGSPLSLECTVEGTSNPNLYWYRQAAGRGLQLLFYSVGIGQISSEVPQNLSASRPQDRQFILSSKKLLLSDSGFYLCAASKGEQFFGPGTRLTVL.

This clone was detected a few times. The chain joins TRBV6-1 to TRBJ1-1; D is unclear. From germline, CDR1 is MNHNS and CDR2 SASEGT. V was clipped by 5 bases and J by 3 bases, with 4 bases between them. CDR3 size: 11 residues. CDR3 sequence reads: CASSHYTEAFF. Written as DNA, the CDR3 is TGTGCCAGCAGTCACTACACTGAAGCTTTCTTT.

The chain uses TRBV7-2 and TRBJ2-7; no definite D call. CDR1 SGHTA and CDR2 FQGNSA come from the germline V gene. V was cut by 3 bases and J by 2 bases, with 14 bases left in between. This CDR3 is built from 15 residues. CDR3 sequence (DNA): TGTGCCAGCAGCTTTTCCACGGACCCTACCTACGAGCAGTACTTC. It encodes CASSFSTDPTYEQYF.

This clone occurred once. The J gene is TRBJ1-5, the V gene TRBV6-1; D possibly corresponds to TRBD1 (6 bases). Per the germline V gene, CDR1 is MNHNS and CDR2 is SASEGT. V lost 10 bases and J 5 bases, leaving 18 bases between the germline ends. The length of the CDR3 is 14 residues. Here the CDR3 DNA reads TGTGCCAAGCCAAAGAGGGGGTGGGATCAGCCCCAGCATTTT. This gives the protein CAKPKRGWDQPQHF.

The chain joins TRBV18 to TRBJ1-4; D unresolved. Trimming took 4 bases from V and 2 from J, leaving 14 bases between them. Germline values: CDR1 KGHSH, CDR2 LQKENI. The CDR3 is 16 residues long. The CDR3 loop is CASSLSPGGTNEKLFF. CDR3 in DNA: TGTGCCAGCTCACTTAGCCCGGGCGGCACTAATGAAAAACTGTTTTTT.

V is TRBV27 and J is TRBJ2-5, with 8 bases that match TRBD2. CDR1 MNHEY and CDR2 SMNVEV come from the germline V gene (reference sequence). Unmatched junction bases numbered 9, after V lost 8 bases and J lost 4 bases. There are 14 residues in the CDR3. CDR3 bases: TGTGCCAGCGCCCGGCGGGGGGAAGTAGAGACCCAGTACTTC. Amino acids: CASARRGEVETQYF.

The DNA of the CDR3 is TGTGCCAGCACCCGGCCGGGGTGGGACACTGAAGCTTTCTTT. Translation: CASTRPGWDTEAFF. This chain links TRBV7-2 with TRBJ1-1; D not resolved. CDR1 SGHTA and CDR2 FQGNSA come from the germline V gene. CDR3 length equals 14 residues. Trimming shortened V by 7 bases and J by 3 bases, and 15 bases separated the two germline ends.